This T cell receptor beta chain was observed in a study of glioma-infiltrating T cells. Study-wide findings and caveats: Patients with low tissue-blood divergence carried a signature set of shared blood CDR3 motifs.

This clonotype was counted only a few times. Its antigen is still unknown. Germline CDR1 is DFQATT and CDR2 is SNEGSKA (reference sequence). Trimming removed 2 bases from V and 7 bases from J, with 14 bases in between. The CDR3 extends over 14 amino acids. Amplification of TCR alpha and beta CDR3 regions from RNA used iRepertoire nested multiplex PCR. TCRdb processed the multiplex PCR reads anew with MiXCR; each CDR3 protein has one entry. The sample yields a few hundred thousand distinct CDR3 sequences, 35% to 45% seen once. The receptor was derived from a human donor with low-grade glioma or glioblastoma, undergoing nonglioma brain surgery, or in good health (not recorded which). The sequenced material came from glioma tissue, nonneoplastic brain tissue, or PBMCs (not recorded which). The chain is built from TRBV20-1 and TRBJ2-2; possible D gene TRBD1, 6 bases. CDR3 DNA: TGCAGTGCTAGAAGACAGGTTAATAACGGGGAGCTGTTTTTT. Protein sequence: CSARRQVNNGELFF.